Each of the 16 T cell receptor beta chains below was sequenced from the same sample in a study of memory CD8 T cells in hepatitis C reinfection. The time point denotes: peak reinfection, 3 to 8 weeks after reinfection detection. No in vitro expansion preceded TCR sequencing of the sorted cells. Repertoires were generated with immunoSEQ multiplex PCR, while TCRdb's copy carries only in-frame clones and drops some. Of around 45,000 clones listed, approximately 87% are singletons. Sequenced material: naive CD8+ T cells sorted from blood. The source is a man younger than 35 with hepatitis C virus infection.

V and J are TRBV28 and TRBJ2-7; 13 bases are shared with TRBD2. J lost 2 bases, V lost 8 bases, and 9 bases had no gene match. This CDR3 is 16 amino acids long. Germline V gives CDR1 MDHEN, CDR2 SYDVKM. The CDR3 region is CASAWITSGGAYEQYF. CDR3 sequence (DNA): TGTGCCAGCGCGTGGATAACTAGCGGGGGGGCCTACGAGCAGTACTTC. Full variable domain (remainder filled in from reference TRBV28 and TRBJ2-7): DVKVTQSSRYLVKRTGEKVFLECVQDMDHENMFWYRQDPGLGLRLIYFSYDVKMKEKGDIPEGYSVSREKKERFSLILESASTNQTSMYLCASAWITSGGAYEQYFGPGTRLTVT.

The chain joins TRBV6-1 to TRBJ2-6, with no clear D. This CDR3 has 19 amino acids. Between the trimmed V and J ends, which lost 0 bases and 0 bases, there was a span of 15 bases. CDR1 and CDR2 (germline): MNHNS, SASEGT. The CDR3 DNA is TGTGCCAGCAGTGAAGCGGTCAGACGACTCCTCTCTGGGGCCAACGTCCTGACTTTC. This codes for CASSEAVRRLLSGANVLTF.

This clone has more than one count but fewer than ten. The chain employs TRBV13 and TRBJ1-4, with unresolved D. Per the germline V gene, CDR1 is PRHDT and CDR2 is FYEKMQ (reference sequence). CDR3 length: 13 residues. Trimming removed 5 bases at V and 7 bases at J, with 11 bases between. CDR3 DNA: TGTGCCAGCAGCCCCCCGGGTGGTGAAAAACTGTTTTTT. Translation gives CASSPPGGEKLFF.

The chain uses TRBV7-9 and TRBJ1-3; maybe TRBD1 (5 bases). In germline, CDR1 is SEHNR, CDR2 FQNEAQ (reference sequence). Trimming took off 6 bases at V and 0 bases at J, with 9 bases between the two ends. CDR3 length equals 14 residues. CDR3 DNA: TGTGCCAGCAGGCAGGACACCTCTGGAAACACCATATATTTT. This translates into CASRQDTSGNTIYF.

A single count supports this clone. Other DNA sequences in the sample encode the same CDR3. CDR3 in DNA: TGTGCCAGCAGCTCCAGGGACTCCTACGAGCAGTACTTC. It translates to CASSSRDSYEQYF. The genes are TRBV7-9 and TRBJ2-7, with D possibly matching TRBD1 (5 bases). The V and J ends lost 4 bases and 0 bases respectively, with 7 bases between them. Germline V gives CDR1 SEHNR, CDR2 FQNEAQ (reference sequence). This CDR3 contains 13 residues.

The rearrangement joins TRBV9 to TRBJ2-7, with D perhaps matching TRBD1 (6 bases). The CDR3 is 16 residues long. V lost 0 bases and J lost 0, with 13 bases in between. CDR1 and CDR2 (germline): SGDLS, YYNGEE. CDR3 DNA: TGTGCCAGCAGCGTAGAGAACAGGGAATTCTCCTACGAGCAGTACGTC. Its protein is CASSVENREFSYEQYV.

This clone was counted a single time. The chain has TRBV6-5 and TRBJ1-6; D possibly corresponds to TRBD1 (6 bases). The CDR3 totals 15 residues. The V gene lost 6 bases and the J gene lost 14 bases, with 23 bases spanning the gap. Germline CDR1 and CDR2: MNHEY and SVGAGI. Here the CDR3 reads CASRAMDSLSWALHF. The CDR3, as DNA: TGTGCCAGCAGGGCTATGGACAGCCTAAGTTGGGCCCTCCACTTT.

The chain has TRBV6-5 and TRBJ2-1, with a tentative D call TRBD2 (6 bases). The length of the CDR3 is 14 residues. Germline CDR1 is MNHEY and CDR2 is SVGAGI. Deletions cut 5 bases from V and 8 bases from J, with 16 bases between. The CDR3 coding sequence is TGTGCCAGCAGTCAAGGACTACCGGGGGATGAGCAGTTCTTC. Its protein product is CASSQGLPGDEQFF.

The rearrangement uses TRBV5-5 and TRBJ2-7; D possibly corresponds to TRBD2 (5 bases). The CDR3 is made up of 13 amino acids. Trimming took 0 bases from V and 7 from J, leaving 11 bases between them. Germline V gene sequence: CDR1 SGHKS, CDR2 YYEKEE (reference sequence). CDR3 coding DNA: TGTGCCAGCAGCTTGGACGTCGGGAAGGAGCAGTACGTC. Amino acids: CASSLDVGKEQYV.

This clone showed up just once. The CDR3 protein is CASRGQGAGYTF. The CDR3 coding sequence is TGTGCCAGCAGAGGACAGGGGGCTGGCTACACCTTC. The rearrangement uses TRBV27 and TRBJ1-2; 11 nucleotides line up with TRBD1. Trimming removed 6 bases from V and 7 bases from J; junction bases left unmatched: 1. CDR1 is MNHEY, CDR2 SMNVEV, per germline (reference sequence). The CDR3 consists of 12 residues.

The J gene is TRBJ1-2, the V gene TRBV19; the D is unclear. The CDR3 consists of 12 residues. V was shortened by 7 bases and J by 4 bases, with 10 bases between the two germline ends. Per germline, CDR1 LNHDA and CDR2 SQIVND (reference sequence). The CDR3, as DNA: TGTGCCAGTATGTCGCGGTCCTATGGCTACACCTTC. It is translated as CASMSRSYGYTF.

This rearrangement joins TRBV7-6 to TRBJ2-1, with 8 bases fitting TRBD2. CDR3 length: 17 amino acids. Germline V gene lookup returns CDR1 SGHVS and CDR2 FNYEAQ. V lost 3 bases, J lost 6 bases, and 13 bases stayed unmatched. Written as DNA, the CDR3 is TGTGCCAGCAGCTTCGATTTGGCGGGGGGTTCGGGCAATGAGCAGTTCTTC. It translates to CASSFDLAGGSGNEQFF.

This clone has only one observation. The chain links TRBV9 to TRBJ1-4; perhaps TRBD1 as D (6 bases). The CDR3 sequence is 14 residues long. V was pared by 4 bases and J by 6 bases, with 13 bases between. The germline gives CDR1 SGDLS, CDR2 YYNGEE. The CDR3 loop is CASSRQDGDEKLFF. CDR3 DNA: TGTGCCAGCAGCCGACAGGACGGGGATGAAAAACTGTTTTTT. The variable domain in full, with the rest retrieved from reference TRBV9 and TRBJ1-4, is DSGVTQTPKHLITATGQRVTLRCSPRSGDLSVYWYQQSLDQGLQFLIQYYNGEERAKGNILERFSAQQFPDLHSELNLSSLELGDSALYFCASSRQDGDEKLFFGSGTQLSVL.

This chain uses TRBV5-5 with TRBJ1-6; 11 nucleotides line up with TRBD1. Germline loops: CDR1 SGHKS, CDR2 YYEKEE (reference sequence). The V gene end was trimmed by 3 bases and the J gene end by 13 bases; junction bases not matched to a gene: 3. This CDR3 region has 13 residues. The DNA for the CDR3 is TGTGCCAGCAGCTCGGGGACAGGGGGTCCCCTCCACTTT. As protein: CASSSGTGGPLHF.

The chain combines TRBV7-9 with TRBJ2-1, with a weak D call TRBD1 (6 bases). Trimming left V 5 bases short and J 4 bases short, with 15 bases between. CDR1 SEHNR and CDR2 FQNEAQ come from the germline V gene (reference sequence). The CDR3 totals 15 residues. CDR3 loop: CASSATGTPYNEQFF. The CDR3 DNA is TGTGCCAGCAGCGCCACAGGGACCCCTTACAATGAGCAGTTCTTC.

This clone was detected only once. V usage is TRBV7-9 and J usage is TRBJ2-5; D gene unclear. Near its end, the DNA agrees better with TRBJ2-7, so the J call may be wrong. From germline, CDR1 is SEHNR and CDR2 FQNEAQ (reference sequence). There are 15 residues in the CDR3. The CDR3 loop is CASSSGSPSGYEQYF. As DNA, the CDR3 is TGTGCCAGCAGTTCCGGGTCCCCCTCCGGCTACGAGCAGTACTTC.